The entry below gives a single T cell receptor (beta chain) sequence along with its context. This clonotype was detected many times. Its cognate antigen has yet to be identified. No base quality information exists; no much larger clone differs at one position. The source of the sample is a study of low-dose radiotherapy and immunotherapy resistance in tumors (dated by TCRdb to between 2020 and 2023). Looking at the study overall: Patients in Cohort 1 were given 0.5 Gy per fraction every 2 weeks, and the prescribed total PTV dose was 6.5 Gy. In Cohort 2, 1 Gy per fraction was delivered every two weeks, for a total of 13 Gy over 26 weeks. Every two weeks, patients got intravenous cyclophosphamide at 200 mg/m2, given one day ahead of each radiation and immunotherapy administration. Patients took aspirin 300 mg orally once daily for four cycles, starting on cycle 1 day 1. Nivolumab was administered intravenously as a 240 mg flat dose every two weeks, and ipilimumab was administered intravenously at 1 mg/kg every six weeks. The trial did not randomize participants into treatment groups. Eight patients were included in the translational analysis, namely three from the first dose cohort plus the first five from the second dose cohort.

The time point label, read with the paper, signifies: before trial treatment. The donors took part in RACIN, a single-arm, phase I, dose-escalation trial that combined nivolumab, ipilimumab, aspirin, low-dose cyclophosphamide and low-dose radiotherapy. Eligible patients had advanced, TIL-negative solid tumors. First-strand cDNA was synthesized with Superscript III and a set of TRAV- and TRBV-specific primers, covering both TCRalpha and TCRbeta chains. TCRs were amplified for about 18 PCR cycles with Phusion, using a constant-region primer paired with the adapter attached to the V primers. The isolated mRNA was amplified using the MessageAmp II aRNA Amplification Kit, with in vitro transcription performed for less than 20 hours at 37 degrees C. mRNA for TCR sequencing was isolated with the Dynabeads mRNA DIRECT Purification Kit. Indexed Illumina adapters were added in a second Phusion PCR of about 24 cycles, and the PCR products were purified with AMPure XP beads. TCRalpha and TCRbeta libraries were deep-sequenced on an Illumina MiniSeq instrument. Concerning the study's data processing: Custom Perl scripts pooled TCR sequences encoding the same protein, removed out-of-frame sequences and computed each clonotype's abundance. Any TCR sequence backed by just one read was left out of the analysis. The metrics used to describe the repertoires included Shannon entropy, Gini index, clonality, richness, and the frequency of TCRs shared between repertoires. The raw public reads went through TCRdb reprocessing: fastp at Q25, MiXCR clone calling, in-frame beta chains kept. Identical CDR3 protein sequences are pooled into one entry, listed with their most common genes and DNA. The V and J calls were not made by the authors but by TCRdb's processing. This sample comprises fewer than 95,000 distinct CDR3 sequences, more than 8% of them detected only once. The ten largest clones represent around 0.98% of the sample.

Sequencing was performed on PBMCs, taken before treatment. This clonotype originated in a male donor with prostate cancer.

The DNA sequence reads TGCGCCAGCAGTCAATCGAAAGGGTTGGAGGACACCGGGGAGCTGTTTTTT. Its protein is CASSQSKGLEDTGELFF. The chain is encoded by TRBV23-1 joined to TRBJ2-2; TRBD2 is perhaps the D gene, given 5 matching bases. TRBV23-1 is flagged as an ORF with uncertain function. V is clipped by 0 bases and J by 3 bases, and the sequence between their germline boundaries is 14 bases long. The CDR3 contains 17 residues, cysteine and phenylalanine counted. Left in the record is the CDR3 DNA by itself, 51 bases read in frame from the first base.